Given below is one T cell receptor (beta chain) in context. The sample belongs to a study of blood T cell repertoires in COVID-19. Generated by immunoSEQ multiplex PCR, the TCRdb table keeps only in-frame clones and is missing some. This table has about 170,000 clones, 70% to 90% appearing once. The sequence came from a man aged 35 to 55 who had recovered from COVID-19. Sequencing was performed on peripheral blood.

The CDR3 nucleotides are TGTGCCAGTAGTATAGAGGCGGGGGGCCACTACGAGCAGTACTTC. It encodes CASSIEAGGHYEQYF. The V and J genes are TRBV19 and TRBJ2-7; 8 bases match TRBD2. The V gene end was trimmed by 0 bases and the J gene end by 3 bases; junction bases not matched to a gene: 4. Germline V gene lookup returns CDR1 LNHDA and CDR2 SQIVND (reference sequence). The CDR3 is made up of 15 amino acids.